The 28 T cell receptor beta chains given below trace back to one sample, sequenced in a study of blood T cells in healthy people across ages. The second PCR ran roughly 6 to 11 cycles with a sample-barcoded 5' primer and J-beta primers. TCRdb ran MiXCR on the 5' RACE reads and lists one entry per CDR3 protein. Here the sample spans about 800,000 distinct CDR3 sequences, around 25% being singletons. This same sample was also part of a study on T cells of mothers and their children.

The sample consisted of blood. The receptors shown here come from a boy aged 5-17 years in good health.

V and J are TRBV9 and TRBJ1-1; D unclear. The CDR3 is 13 amino acids. Germline CDR1 and CDR2: SGDLS and YYNGEE. Trimming left V 3 bases short and J 0 bases short, with 6 bases between. This chain's CDR3 is CASSGALNTEAFF. The CDR3 nucleotides are TGTGCCAGCAGCGGGGCACTGAACACTGAAGCTTTCTTT.

This clonotype was recorded a few times. V is TRBV7-3 and J is TRBJ1-6; TRBD1 matches 9 bases. The CDR3 runs to 16 residues. V shed 5 bases and J 7 bases; nucleotides not matched to a gene: 9. From germline, CDR1 is SGHTA and CDR2 FQGTGA. In DNA, the CDR3 is TGTGCCAGCAGCCTGGATGGCGGGACAGGGAATTCACCCCTCCACTTT. Its protein is CASSLDGGTGNSPLHF.

In its sample, this clonotype was seen a few times. V and J are TRBV4-3 and TRBJ2-7; D is uncertain. V was pared by 0 bases and J by 3 bases, with 12 bases between. The CDR3 is made up of 15 amino acids. CDR1 LGHNA and CDR2 YSLEER come from the germline V gene. The CDR3 DNA follows: TGCGCCAGCAGCCAAGATTTTGGGGTTATCTACGAGCAGTACTTC. Protein: CASSQDFGVIYEQYF.

This clonotype was observed once. This chain joins TRBV5-1 and TRBJ2-1; D gene unclear. The CDR3 loop spans 15 amino acids. Germline CDR1 reads SGHRS; CDR2 reads YFSETQ. Between the trimmed V and J ends, which lost 0 bases and 1 base, there was a span of 8 bases. The CDR3, as DNA: TGCGCCAGCAGCTTGGGGTCAGCTTCCTACAATGAGCAGTTCTTC. Protein sequence: CASSLGSASYNEQFF.

This clonotype came up a few times. The chain links TRBV2 to TRBJ2-5; 9 bases line up with TRBD1. The J call may not be correct, given that the DNA end is closer to TRBJ2-1. The CDR3 has 15 amino acids. The V gene's germline CDR1 is SNHLY and CDR2 FYNNEI. The CDR3 region has the DNA TGTGCCAGCAGTTCAGGGACAGGGAAAAGCAATGAGCAGTTCTTC. Translating it yields CASSSGTGKSNEQFF.

This clonotype was counted only a few times. Sequence at one end of the junction differs from germline and may be a read error. The chain carries TRBV4-3 and TRBJ2-1, with 9 bases fitting TRBD2. The V gene's germline CDR1 is LGHNA and CDR2 YSLEER. This CDR3 region has 18 residues. CDR3: CAGSQEARSAGGYNEQFF. The CDR3 DNA sequence: TGCGCCGGCAGCCAAGAGGCCCGTTCAGCGGGGGGCTACAATGAGCAGTTCTTC.

This clonotype was seen a handful of times. This chain connects TRBV29-1 to TRBJ1-2; TRBD1 aligns across 9 bases. This CDR3 comprises 12 residues. Unmatched junction bases numbered 7, after V lost 6 bases and J lost 8 bases. Germline V gene sequence: CDR1 SQVTM, CDR2 ANQGSEA. Here the CDR3 reads CSVPGQGGGYTF. CDR3 sequence (DNA): TGCAGCGTGCCGGGACAGGGTGGCGGCTACACCTTC. The variable domain in full, with the rest retrieved from reference TRBV29-1 and TRBJ1-2, is SAVISQKPSRDICQRGTSLTIQCQVDSQVTMMFWYRQQPGQSLTLIATANQGSEATYESGFVIDKFPISRPNLTFSTLTVSNMSPEDSSIYLCSVPGQGGGYTFGSGTRLTVV.

The chain joins TRBV29-1 to TRBJ1-2; 8 bases are shared with TRBD1. The V segment lost 5 bases and the J segment 4 bases; nucleotides outside the gene matches: 12. CDR1 is SQVTM, CDR2 ANQGSEA, per germline. This CDR3 has 15 amino acids. The CDR3 nucleotides read TGCAGCGTTAAGCCCGACAGGGGAGGGACCTATGGCTACACCTTC. This codes for CSVKPDRGGTYGYTF.

This clonotype was observed a handful of times. The V and J genes are TRBV28 and TRBJ1-5; tentatively, D is TRBD1 (5 bases). The germline V and J ends were trimmed by 6 bases and 6 bases, with 12 bases remaining between them. This CDR3 has 13 amino acids. Germline V CDR1 and CDR2: MDHEN, SYDVKM. CDR3: CASRRNRGQPQHF. As DNA, the CDR3 is TGTGCCAGCAGGCGGAATAGGGGTCAGCCCCAGCATTTT.

This clonotype turned up a few times. The genes are TRBV2 and TRBJ2-4; the match to TRBD1 covers 12 bases. Germline V CDR1 and CDR2: SNHLY, FYNNEI. CDR3 length: 16 residues. V shed 4 bases, J shed 5 bases, and the junction held 6 bases outside the gene matches. CDR3 coding DNA: TGTGCCAGCAGTGGGGACAGGGGGCGCATCGAAAACATTCAGTACTTC. It yields the protein CASSGDRGRIENIQYF.

V and J are TRBV14 and TRBJ2-7, with a possible D match to TRBD1 (6 bases). Trimming stripped 1 base from V and 6 bases from J, with 13 bases between. The CDR3 spans 14 residues. Germline V lookup: CDR1 SGHDN, CDR2 FVKESK. As DNA, the CDR3 is TGTGCCAGCAGCCAAGCCGGACAGTGGTCCGAGCAGTACTTC. Translation gives CASSQAGQWSEQYF. Full variable domain (missing parts from reference TRBV14 and TRBJ2-7): EAGVTQFPSHSVIEKGQTVTLRCDPISGHDNLYWYRRVMGKEIKFLLHFVKESKQDESGMPNNRFLAERTGGTYSTLKVQPAELEDSGVYFCASSQAGQWSEQYFGPGTRLTVT.

The table lists this clonotype with a few counts. Compared with germline, one end of the junction differs, possibly owing to a read error. The chain joins TRBV7-2 to TRBJ1-2; possibly TRBD1 for D (6 bases). The CDR3 is 13 amino acids. Germline CDR1 is SGHTA and CDR2 is FQGNSA. CDR3 region: CAGSLGGNYGYTF. In DNA form, the CDR3 reads TGTGCCGGCAGCTTAGGGGGGAACTATGGCTACACCTTC.

V gene TRBV5-1 combines with J gene TRBJ2-7, with a weak D call TRBD1 (6 bases). The CDR3 length is 15 residues. V dropped 1 base and J dropped 0 bases, with 11 bases sitting between them. Germline lookup yields CDR1 SGHRS and CDR2 YFSETQ. The CDR3 nucleotides are TGCGCCAGCAGCTTGTTGGACAGTCTCTCCTACGAGCAGTACTTC. Its protein product is CASSLLDSLSYEQYF.

J is TRBJ2-7 and V is TRBV14; 8 positions agree with TRBD1. There are 14 residues in the CDR3. The trim removed 3 bases at V and 3 bases at J, leaving 4 bases unmatched. Germline assignment: CDR1 SGHDN and CDR2 FVKESK. The CDR3 nucleotides read TGTGCCAGCAGCCACTGGGACAGGATCTACGAGCAGTACTTC. As protein: CASSHWDRIYEQYF.

This clonotype was picked up a small number of times. The chain combines TRBV28 with TRBJ2-2, with D unresolved. V was cut by 7 bases and J by 6 bases, with 9 bases left in between. This CDR3 comprises 12 residues. The germline V gene has CDR1 MDHEN and CDR2 SYDVKM. CDR3 sequence: CASIRQAGELFF. The CDR3 DNA sequence: TGTGCCAGCATCAGGCAAGCCGGGGAGCTGTTTTTT.

This clonotype has more than one count but fewer than ten. The chain carries TRBV25-1 and TRBJ2-2; D unresolved. CDR3 length: 18 residues. CDR1 and CDR2 (germline): MGHDK, SYGVNS. V lost 3 bases, J lost 1 base, and 18 bases lay in between. CDR3 amino acids: CASSDSPAGRWNTGELFF. CDR3 in DNA: TGTGCCAGCAGTGACTCCCCGGCAGGCCGGTGGAACACCGGGGAGCTGTTTTTT.

This CDR3 is CASSLLAGVAETQYF. The CDR3 bases are TGTGCCAGCAGCTTACTAGCGGGAGTTGCAGAGACCCAGTACTTC. The V call is TRBV7-9, the J call TRBJ2-5; TRBD2 matches 10 bases. Germline V gives CDR1 SEHNR, CDR2 FQNEAQ (reference sequence). Trimming removed 2 bases from V and 4 bases from J; junction bases left unmatched: 4. The CDR3 loop spans 15 amino acids.

The V call is TRBV6-5, the J call TRBJ2-3, with TRBD2 matching 10 bases. The germline gives CDR1 MNHEY, CDR2 SVGAGI. The junction had 16 bases not matched to a gene; V was cut back by 2 bases and J by 8 bases. This CDR3 comprises 18 residues. The CDR3 region has the DNA TGTGCCAGCAGTTACAGGCCTAGCGGGGGATCAACTGGGGGTACGCAGTATTTT. It translates to CASSYRPSGGSTGGTQYF.

Note on this clonotype: This could be a read error, since a much larger clone is one nucleotide away. The V call is TRBV11-2, the J call TRBJ2-7, with 7 bases identical to TRBD2. J gave up 6 bases and V 8 bases, and 13 bases lay outside the gene matches. The CDR3 length is 14 residues. Looked up from germline, CDR1 is SGHAT and CDR2 is FQNNGV. CDR3 DNA sequence: TGTGCCAGCGGATCCTCGGGGGGACCCTGCGAGCAGTACTTC. It specifies CASGSSGGPCEQYF.

This rearrangement joins TRBV2 to TRBJ2-5; 9 nucleotides match TRBD1. Germline trimming cut 6 bases from V and 4 bases from J; bases unmatched to any gene: 9. This CDR3 region has 15 residues. Germline V CDR1 and CDR2: SNHLY, FYNNEI. CDR3 loop: CASRKEGTGRETQYF. As DNA, the CDR3 is TGTGCCAGCAGGAAGGAAGGGACAGGGAGAGAGACCCAGTACTTC.

This clonotype came up a few times. V usage is TRBV7-3 and J usage is TRBJ2-2, with 7 bases fitting TRBD1. The CDR3 consists of 15 residues. J was trimmed by 1 base and V by 5 bases; bases with no gene match: 4. Germline values: CDR1 SGHTA, CDR2 FQGTGA. CDR3 DNA: TGTGCCAGCAGCGACAGGGCGGGGAACACCGGGGAGCTGTTTTTT. Encoded protein: CASSDRAGNTGELFF.

There are many counts of this clonotype. The CDR3 region has the DNA TGTGCCAGCAGTAAAGGATCCCCTTTCTACAATGAGCAGTTCTTC. It translates to CASSKGSPFYNEQFF. This sequence joins TRBV7-2 and TRBJ2-1; no clear D. Trimming stripped 6 bases from V and 3 bases from J, with 15 bases between. The CDR3 is made up of 15 amino acids. Looked up from germline, CDR1 is SGHTA and CDR2 is FQGNSA.

This clonotype was detected many times. The chain combines TRBV2 with TRBJ2-1, with D unresolved. This CDR3 is built from 11 residues. Germline V CDR1 and CDR2: SNHLY, FYNNEI. Trimming pared 5 bases from V and 5 bases from J, leaving 4 bases between. CDR3 in amino acids: CASSYNNEQFF. The CDR3 DNA follows: TGTGCCAGCAGTTATAACAATGAGCAGTTCTTC.

A single count supports this clonotype. V and J are TRBV2 and TRBJ2-2; D tentatively reads TRBD1 or TRBD2 (7 bases each). Per the germline V gene, CDR1 is SNHLY and CDR2 is FYNNEI. This CDR3 has 13 residues. Trimming took off 7 bases at V and 6 bases at J, with 12 bases between the two ends. CDR3 amino acids: CASTGGVPGELFF. The CDR3 nucleotides read TGTGCCAGCACAGGGGGGGTGCCCGGGGAGCTGTTTTTT.

This clonotype was detected only a few times. The CDR3 coding sequence is TGCAGCGTTGAGGTCCAGCAGGGGGGCTATGGCTACACCTTC. This encodes CSVEVQQGGYGYTF. This chain uses TRBV29-1 with TRBJ1-2; 7 bases align to TRBD1. The germline V gene encodes CDR1 SQVTM and CDR2 ANQGSEA. The CDR3 is made up of 14 amino acids. Trimming removed 3 bases from V and 4 bases from J; junction bases left unmatched: 8.

The chain uses TRBV6-2 or TRBV6-3 and TRBJ2-7; 7 nucleotides match TRBD1. The CDR3 covers 14 residues. The germline CDR1 and CDR2 sequences are MNHEY and SVGEGT. After removal of 5 bases from V and 6 bases from J, the junction contained 10 bases not matched to a gene. The chain's CDR3 is CASSQPGQPREQYF. Here the CDR3 DNA reads TGTGCCAGCAGTCAACCGGGACAGCCTCGCGAGCAGTACTTC.

This clonotype was detected once. This chain joins TRBV25-1 and TRBJ2-5; D may be TRBD2 (5 bases). The CDR3 has 12 amino acids. CDR1 is MGHDK and CDR2 is SYGVNS in the germline V gene. V was shortened by 1 base and J by 11 bases, with 11 bases between the two germline ends. CDR3 region: CASSEFEGGQYF. The CDR3 DNA is TGTGCCAGCAGTGAATTCGAGGGTGGGCAGTACTTC.

This clonotype was seen a few times. The CDR3 DNA follows: TGTGCCAGCAGTTCCCGTATCCCTGGTCGGACGACCCAGTACTTC. It yields the protein CASSSRIPGRTTQYF. The chain combines TRBV28 with TRBJ2-5; no clear D gene. Deletions cut 4 bases from V and 7 bases from J, with 19 bases between. The length of the CDR3 is 15 residues. Germline values: CDR1 MDHEN, CDR2 SYDVKM.